A single sample is the source of the 27 T cell receptor beta chains below, sequenced in a study of early T cells in non-severe SARS-CoV-2 infection. TCRdb re-called the 5' RACE reads through MiXCR, storing one row per CDR3 protein. Of about 22,000 distinct CDR3 sequences listed, around 4.3% were seen once; the top ten hold around 21%. The sequenced sample was whole blood. The receptors come from an adult who was a healthcare worker with PCR-confirmed SARS-CoV-2 infection or an uninfected control (not recorded which).

This clonotype was seen repeatedly, ten times or more. The chain combines TRBV12-3 or TRBV12-4 with TRBJ2-5; 8 nucleotides agree with TRBD2. After removal of 2 bases from V and 4 bases from J, the junction contained 6 bases not matched to a gene. The CDR3 extends over 15 amino acids. This CDR3 reads CASSLFGREVETQYF. CDR3 bases: TGTGCCAGCAGTTTATTCGGGAGGGAGGTAGAGACCCAGTACTTC.

The sample holds many counts of this clonotype. V is TRBV12-3 or TRBV12-4 and J is TRBJ2-1; D may be TRBD1 (7 bases). The CDR3 length is 18 residues. The ends were cut back, 4 bases at V and 4 bases at J, with 23 bases in the middle. The CDR3 coding sequence is TGTGCCAGCAGTTCCAGGGGGGTACGGGCGATAGGGTACAATGAGCAGTTCTTC. Translated: CASSSRGVRAIGYNEQFF.

This clonotype turned up a few times. The chain couples TRBV7-2 to TRBJ2-1, with unresolved D. The length of the CDR3 is 12 residues. Germline V gene data show CDR1 as SGHTA and CDR2 as FQGNSA. Trimming took 6 bases from V and 7 from J, leaving 10 bases between them. The CDR3 loop reads CASSHPGNEQFF. The CDR3 bases are TGTGCCAGCAGTCACCCCGGGAATGAGCAGTTCTTC. Full variable domain (remainder filled in from reference TRBV7-2 and TRBJ2-1): GAGVSQSPSNKVTEKGKDVELRCDPISGHTALYWYRQSLGQGLEFLIYFQGNSAPDKSGLPSDRFSAERTGGSVSTLTIQRTQQEDSAVYLCASSHPGNEQFFGPGTRLTVL.

In this sample, this clonotype turned up many times. The chain employs TRBV7-6 and TRBJ2-3; 9 bases line up with TRBD1. Germline V gives CDR1 SGHVS, CDR2 FNYEAQ. The V segment lost 1 base and the J segment 2 bases; nucleotides outside the gene matches: 7. This CDR3 region has 17 residues. Written as DNA, the CDR3 is TGTGCCAGCAGCTTAGGATCTGGGACAGGGATCACAGATACGCAGTATTTT. Encoded protein: CASSLGSGTGITDTQYF.

The chain employs TRBV7-2 and TRBJ2-3; 9 bases are shared with TRBD1. Trimming removed 4 bases from V and 7 bases from J; junction bases left unmatched: 12. The germline gives CDR1 SGHTA, CDR2 FQGNSA. The CDR3 runs to 16 residues. CDR3 bases: TGTGCCAGCAGCTCCCCCCGGGACAGGGATCTGAATACGCAGTATTTT. It yields the protein CASSSPRDRDLNTQYF.

The V and J genes are TRBV5-1 and TRBJ2-3, with 9 positions matching TRBD2. CDR1 is SGHRS, CDR2 YFSETQ, per germline. V lost 0 bases to trimming and J lost 2 bases; unmatched junction nucleotides: 4. The CDR3 length is 16 residues. CDR3 sequence (DNA): TGCGCCAGCAGCTTGGTGGCGGGAGGGTACACAGATACGCAGTATTTT. Translated: CASSLVAGGYTDTQYF. The variable domain in full, with the rest retrieved from reference TRBV5-1 and TRBJ2-3, is KAGVTQTPRYLIKTRGQQVTLSCSPISGHRSVSWYQQTPGQGLQFLFEYFSETQRNKGNFPGRFSGRQFSNSRSEMNVSTLELGDSALYLCASSLVAGGYTDTQYFGPGTRLTVL.

This clonotype has only a few counts. The J gene is TRBJ2-1, the V gene TRBV7-3; D is unresolved. Trimming stripped 1 base from V and 9 bases from J, with 10 bases between. This CDR3 has 13 residues. The germline V gene has CDR1 SGHTA and CDR2 FQGTGA. This CDR3 reads CASSLRGTSEQFF. CDR3 DNA: TGTGCCAGCAGCTTAAGGGGTACAAGTGAGCAGTTCTTC.

This clonotype rates as medium-sized. The chain combines TRBV12-3 or TRBV12-4 with TRBJ2-1, with 7 bases aligning to TRBD1. The V segment lost 5 bases and the J segment 7 bases; nucleotides outside the gene matches: 2. The CDR3 contains 12 residues. Here the CDR3 DNA reads TGTGCCAGCAGTGAACAGGGGAATGAGCAGTTCTTC. Its translation is CASSEQGNEQFF.

A note on this clonotype: Since a much larger clone is just one base distant, this may be a read error. The chain has TRBV12-3 or TRBV12-4 and TRBJ1-4; D unresolved. Trimming removed 6 bases from V and 2 bases from J, with 7 bases in between. The length of the CDR3 is 13 residues. The CDR3 coding sequence is TGTGCCAGCAGCTCCCCCACTAATGAAAAACTGTTTTTT. Residues: CASSSPTNEKLFF.

About this clonotype itself: Since a much larger clone is just one base distant, this may be a read error. This chain links TRBV7-9 with TRBJ2-7, with no clear D. CDR1 SEHNR and CDR2 FQNEAQ come from the germline V gene (reference sequence). The CDR3 length is 15 residues. In nucleotides, the CDR3 is TGTACCAGCAGCTTAGTCCGGCAGGCCCTCTACGAGCAGTACTTC. It codes for CTSSLVRQALYEQYF.

This clonotype came up many times. The chain has TRBV14 and TRBJ2-2; D is unresolved. Trimming stripped 0 bases from V and 4 bases from J, with 3 bases between. CDR1 and CDR2 from the germline V gene are SGHDN and FVKESK. The CDR3 sequence is 13 residues long. This CDR3 reads CASSQESTGELFF. CDR3 nucleotides: TGTGCCAGCAGCCAAGAGAGCACCGGGGAGCTGTTTTTT.

This clonotype has at least ten counts. J is TRBJ2-7 and V is TRBV20-1; no firm D call. Germline values: CDR1 DFQATT, CDR2 SNEGSKA (reference sequence). This CDR3 is 13 amino acids long. Deletions cut 4 bases from V and 2 bases from J, with 12 bases between. The CDR3 DNA follows: TGCAGTGCTAATTGGGCAGGCACCTACGAGCAGTACTTC. This sequence encodes CSANWAGTYEQYF.

This clonotype has at least ten counts. The chain couples TRBV20-1 to TRBJ1-6; 7 nucleotides match TRBD1. CDR3 length: 15 amino acids. With 4 bases clipped from V and 0 bases from J, the junction kept 3 bases outside the gene matches. Looked up from germline, CDR1 is DFQATT and CDR2 is SNEGSKA (reference sequence). The CDR3 reads CSAIRQGSYNSPLHF. The CDR3 nucleotides are TGCAGTGCTATAAGACAGGGCTCCTATAATTCACCCCTCCACTTT.

This chain links TRBV6-2 or TRBV6-3 with TRBJ2-7; 8 nucleotides line up with TRBD2. This CDR3 has 12 amino acids. V gave up 5 bases and J gave up 4 bases; unmatched junction bases: 1. The germline CDR1 and CDR2 sequences are MNHEY and SVGEGT. DNA for the CDR3: TGTGCCAGCAGTCGGGAGGGGTACGAGCAGTACTTC. Amino acid sequence: CASSREGYEQYF.

The chain couples TRBV20-1 to TRBJ1-1; 9 bases align to TRBD1. Germline V gene sequence: CDR1 DFQATT, CDR2 SNEGSKA (reference sequence). Unmatched junction bases numbered 13, after V lost 6 bases and J lost 5 bases. This CDR3 spans 15 amino acids. The CDR3 reads CSASPGTGFVTEAFF. The CDR3 nucleotides are TGCAGTGCAAGTCCCGGGACAGGGTTTGTGACTGAAGCTTTCTTT.

The J gene is TRBJ2-7, the V gene TRBV29-1, with 9 bases matching TRBD1. Germline lookup yields CDR1 SQVTM and CDR2 ANQGSEA. CDR3 length equals 12 residues. V lost 6 bases, J lost 3 bases, and 3 bases stayed unmatched. CDR3 DNA sequence: TGCAGCGTGGTGACAGGGGGCTACGAGCAGTACTTC. As protein: CSVVTGGYEQYF.

This rearrangement joins TRBV11-1 to TRBJ2-3; D ambiguous. The CDR3 has 13 amino acids. V was trimmed by 5 bases and J by 3 bases, leaving 9 bases between them. Germline CDR1 is SGHAT and CDR2 is FQDESV (reference sequence). The CDR3 region has the DNA TGTGCCAGCAGCCGCCCCCCTACAGATACGCAGTATTTT. It specifies CASSRPPTDTQYF.

The chain couples TRBV3-1 to TRBJ1-2; 8 bases are shared with TRBD1. Trimming cost V 3 bases and J 6 bases; bases outside gene matches: 6. The CDR3 has 14 amino acids. Germline lookup yields CDR1 LGHDT and CDR2 YNNKEL (reference sequence). CDR3 loop: CASSQDRVKDGYTF. The CDR3 nucleotides are TGTGCCAGCAGCCAGGACAGGGTTAAGGATGGCTACACCTTC. Based on the CDR3 plus reference TRBV3-1 and TRBJ1-2, the full variable domain is DTAVSQTPKYLVTQMGNDKSIKCEQNLGHDTMYWYKQDSKKFLKIMFSYNNKELIINETVPNRFSPKSPDKAHLNLHINSLELGDSAVYFCASSQDRVKDGYTFGSGTRLTVV.

Many counts were recorded for this clonotype. One end of the junction varies from germline; a read error may be responsible. CDR3 in amino acids: CASSRTSGTPGELFF. The CDR3 DNA reads TGTGCTAGCAGTCGGACTAGCGGGACCCCCGGGGAGCTGTTTTTT. The gene calls are TRBV7-7 and TRBJ2-2, with 12 bases that match TRBD2. CDR1 is SSHAT and CDR2 is FNYEAQ in the germline V gene (reference sequence). The CDR3 is made up of 15 amino acids.

V is TRBV10-3 and J is TRBJ2-1, with no clear D. Germline lookup yields CDR1 ENHRY and CDR2 SYGVKD. The CDR3 runs to 13 residues. V lost 6 bases and J 5 bases, leaving 11 bases between the germline ends. The CDR3 DNA reads TGTGCCATCAGCCTCGGACGGGACAATGAGCAGTTCTTC. This encodes CAISLGRDNEQFF.

The chain links TRBV11-2 to TRBJ1-2; the D gene is possibly TRBD1 (6 bases). The length of the CDR3 is 14 residues. V lost 5 bases and J 7 bases, leaving 17 bases between the germline ends. Germline loops: CDR1 SGHAT, CDR2 FQNNGV. The CDR3 DNA sequence: TGTGCCAGCAGCACCTGGGACGGGGGGGCTGGCTACACCTTC. This codes for CASSTWDGGAGYTF.

This clonotype was recorded at least ten times. Here the CDR3 reads CASSVGLALGGEQFF. The DNA of the CDR3 is TGTGCCAGCAGCGTAGGACTAGCGCTGGGTGGCGAGCAGTTCTTC. The V call is TRBV9, the J call TRBJ2-1; TRBD2 matches at 8 bases. V shed 0 bases and J 10 bases; nucleotides not matched to a gene: 9. The germline V gene has CDR1 SGDLS and CDR2 YYNGEE. The CDR3 is made up of 15 amino acids.

Ten or more counts support this clonotype. The V gene is TRBV2, the J gene TRBJ2-1; no clear D gene. Germline-derived CDR1 and CDR2 are SNHLY and FYNNEI. V was cut by 6 bases and J by 6 bases, with 15 bases left in between. This CDR3 contains 14 residues. CDR3 sequence (DNA): TGTGCCAGCAGCCCGGACCCCCCCGGCAATGAGCAGTTCTTC. Translating gives CASSPDPPGNEQFF.

This sequence joins TRBV20-1 and TRBJ2-1, with a possible D match to TRBD2 (5 bases). Trimming took 0 bases from V and 0 from J, leaving 9 bases between them. Germline CDR1 is DFQATT and CDR2 is SNEGSKA (reference sequence). CDR3 size: 15 residues. The CDR3 sequence: CSARDASTSYNEQFF. CDR3 in DNA: TGCAGTGCTAGAGACGCTAGCACCTCCTACAATGAGCAGTTCTTC.

This clonotype showed up just a few times. CDR3 sequence reads: CSALTRKSYNEQFF. The CDR3, as DNA: TGCAGTGCTTTGACTAGGAAGTCCTACAATGAGCAGTTCTTC. V usage is TRBV20-1 and J usage is TRBJ2-1; possibly TRBD2 for D (6 bases). The CDR3 contains 14 residues. Germline-derived CDR1 and CDR2 are DFQATT and SNEGSKA (reference sequence). Deletions cut 5 bases from V and 1 base from J, with 12 bases between.

This clonotype was seen many times. This sequence joins TRBV6-1 and TRBJ1-1; TRBD1 matches 8 bases. Germline CDR1 and CDR2: MNHNS and SASEGT. With 0 bases clipped from V and 9 bases from J, the junction kept 6 bases outside the gene matches. The CDR3 sequence is 14 residues long. The CDR3 spells CASSEAGTGAQAFF. The CDR3 DNA reads as TGTGCCAGCAGTGAAGCCGGGACAGGAGCTCAAGCTTTCTTT.

This clonotype has just a few counts. The chain combines TRBV6-2 or TRBV6-3 with TRBJ2-7, with 11 positions matching TRBD1. Losses at the gene ends were 8 bases for V and 2 bases for J; bases not matched to a gene: 5. Germline V lookup: CDR1 MNHEY, CDR2 SVGEGT. The CDR3 sequence is 14 residues long. The CDR3 coding sequence is TGTGCCAGCCGGACAGGGGGCTCAACCTACGAGCAGTACTTC. Residues: CASRTGGSTYEQYF.